Detailed here is one T cell receptor (beta chain). Its target antigen remains unknown. No base quality information exists; no much larger clone differs at one position. Using the deep immunoSEQ assay, multiplex PCR amplified TCR CDR3 regions from genomic DNA. Genomic DNA extracted from each cell subset was distributed evenly over all wells of several immunoSEQ 96-well plates, and each plate served as one replicate. For unsorted PBMC, each replicate PCR was loaded with approximately 300 ng genomic DNA, equivalent to tens of thousands of T cell genomes. Ten immunoSEQ deep assay plates were used to sequence unsorted PBMC genomic DNA. Purified libraries were quantified with a Qubit 3.0 fluorometer, sized on a Bioanalyzer 2100, and re-quantified with the KAPA Library Quantification kit. Each immunoSEQ 96-well plate was sequenced on its own single-read 150-cycle Illumina NextSeq 550 flow cell. The authors' analysis ran thus. Because the immunoSEQ output included only junctional sequences and no quality scores, the filtering could not be the same as the filtering used for full-length reads. To assign V/J genes and CDR3, sequences were annotated using PyIR, a Python wrapper for IgBLAST v1.9, with IMGT germline references. Reads were removed for weak V/J assignments (E-value above 1e-6), missing CDR3, stop codons, out-of-frame junctions, or ambiguous translated residues. V3J clonotypes were defined as sequences sharing the same inferred V gene, J gene, and CDR3 amino acid sequence. Percentage overlap between repertoires was computed as shared unique clonotypes divided by the size of the smaller repertoire. Richness of each repertoire was evaluated using RTK rarefaction, the Chao1 estimator, and Recon v2.1 estimates of unobserved clonotypes. This is the immuneACCESS table as TCRdb keeps it, with only in-frame sequences that have V and J called. A part of the clones is gone; compared with another copy, unresolved V genes explain less than half, and the rest is unexplained. V and J calls and clone size are those listed in that table; D and trimming were worked out from the DNA. Recorded for this sample are roughly 480,000 clones; around three quarters of them occurred a single time. The ten largest clones take up about 12% of the sample.

The data are from a study of shared clonotypes between healthy human individuals (dated by TCRdb to between 2020 and 2021). Context from the whole study: The cohort included a few men and two women between 18 and 49 years of age. To estimate repertoire size and how much clonotypes are shared between individuals, the study performed deep sequencing of blood TCR repertoires from about 5 healthy adults. Leukapheresis yielded between about 0.9 and 9 billion PBMCs per donor. To increase sequencing depth and limit assay-specific biases, different laboratories used diverse techniques to prepare libraries and sequence TCR repertoires. Beyond this particular receptor, the publication reports: Pairwise subsampling led to the expectation that sequencing depth would affect the degree of clonotype sharing among donors. The small number of donors limited the genetic and exposure-history diversity represented. Only blood was sampled, and tissue TCR repertoires likely differ from those in blood.

Donors were healthy HIV-negative adults with no recently reported acute infections or vaccinations. All donors were Caucasian adults living in Nashville, Tennessee, USA. In the unsorted samples, approximately 85 million PBMCs were counted, and genomic DNA was extracted using the QIAamp DNA Blood Mini kit. After blood collection by leukapheresis, PBMCs were isolated using Ficoll-Histopaque density gradient centrifugation and then cryopreserved in the vapor phase of liquid nitrogen. CDR1 and CDR2 are drawn from the germline V gene (reference sequence): LNHNV, YYDKDF. Trimming at the junction amounts to 1 base on V and 6 bases on J, and the germline ends lie 13 bases apart. Taken from cysteine to phenylalanine, the CDR3 has 14 residues. Left in the record is the CDR3 DNA by itself, 42 bases read in frame from the first base.

The chain links TRBV15 with TRBJ2-7; the D gene is perhaps TRBD1 or TRBD2, each of them matching over 5 bases. Material for sequencing was PBMCs. This TCR was sampled from a middle-aged woman in good health. Some clones in this sample may be carry-over from other donors' samples. The CDR3 reads as follows: CATSRGWGRGEQYF. The nucleotide sequence is TGTGCCACCAGCAGAGGTTGGGGCCGGGGCGAGCAGTACTTC.